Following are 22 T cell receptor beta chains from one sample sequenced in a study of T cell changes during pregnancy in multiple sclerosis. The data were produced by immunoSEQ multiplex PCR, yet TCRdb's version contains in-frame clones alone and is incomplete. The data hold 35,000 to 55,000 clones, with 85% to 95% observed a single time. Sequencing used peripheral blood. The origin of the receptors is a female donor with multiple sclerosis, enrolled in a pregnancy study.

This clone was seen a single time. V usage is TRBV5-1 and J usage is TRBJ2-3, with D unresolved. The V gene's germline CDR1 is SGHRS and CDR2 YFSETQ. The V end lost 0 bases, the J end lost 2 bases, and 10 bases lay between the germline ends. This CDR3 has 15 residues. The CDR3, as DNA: TGCGCCAGCAGCTTGGTCCGGGCCAACACAGATACGCAGTATTTT. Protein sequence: CASSLVRANTDTQYF.

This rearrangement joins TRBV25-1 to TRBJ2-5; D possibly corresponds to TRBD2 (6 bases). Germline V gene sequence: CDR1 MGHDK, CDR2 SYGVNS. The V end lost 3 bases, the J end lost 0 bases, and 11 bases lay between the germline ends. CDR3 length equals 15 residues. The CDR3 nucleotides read TGTGCCAGCAGTGAGGGGACTCGGTACCAAGAGACCCAGTACTTC. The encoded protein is CASSEGTRYQETQYF.

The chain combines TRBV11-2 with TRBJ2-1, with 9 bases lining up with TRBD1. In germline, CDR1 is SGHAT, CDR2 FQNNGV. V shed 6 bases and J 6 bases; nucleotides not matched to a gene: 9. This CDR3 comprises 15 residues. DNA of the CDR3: TGTGCCAGCAGACTTGATGTGACAGGGGGCAATGAGCAGTTCTTC. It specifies CASRLDVTGGNEQFF.

CDR3 nucleotides: TGTGCCAGCAGCTTAGCGCCTGATACTAGCGGGGAAGAGACCCAGTACTTC. It codes for CASSLAPDTSGEETQYF. The V call is TRBV7-9, the J call TRBJ2-5; 10 bases match TRBD2. After removal of 0 bases from V and 3 bases from J, the junction contained 7 bases not matched to a gene. From germline, CDR1 is SEHNR and CDR2 FQNEAQ (reference sequence). CDR3 length: 17 amino acids. Full variable domain (rest looked up from reference TRBV7-9 and TRBJ2-5): DTGVSQNPRHKITKRGQNVTFRCDPISEHNRLYWYRQTLGQGPEFLTYFQNEAQLEKSRLLSDRFSAERPKGSFSTLEIQRTEQGDSAMYLCASSLAPDTSGEETQYFGPGTRLLVL.

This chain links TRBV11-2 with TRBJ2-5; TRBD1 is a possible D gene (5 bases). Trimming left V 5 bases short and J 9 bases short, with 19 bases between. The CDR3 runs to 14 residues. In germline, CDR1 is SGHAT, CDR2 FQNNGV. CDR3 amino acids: CASSKTDRKRPQYF. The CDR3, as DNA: TGTGCCAGCAGCAAGACAGACCGCAAGAGACCCCAGTACTTC.

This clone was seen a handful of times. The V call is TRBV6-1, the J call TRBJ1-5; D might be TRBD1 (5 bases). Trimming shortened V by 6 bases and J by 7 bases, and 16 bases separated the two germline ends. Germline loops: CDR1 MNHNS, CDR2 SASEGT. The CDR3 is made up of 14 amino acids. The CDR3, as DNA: TGTGCCAGCAGCCGAAGGCAGGGTTTGCAGCCCCAGCATTTT. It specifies CASSRRQGLQPQHF.

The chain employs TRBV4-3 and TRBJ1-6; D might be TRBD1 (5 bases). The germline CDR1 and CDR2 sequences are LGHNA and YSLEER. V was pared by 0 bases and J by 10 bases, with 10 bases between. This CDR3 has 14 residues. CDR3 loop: CASSQEVRDSPLHF. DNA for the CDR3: TGCGCCAGCAGCCAAGAAGTCAGGGACTCACCCCTCCACTTT.

CDR3: CASSLAGGLSSGANVLTF. The CDR3 region has the DNA TGTGCCAGCAGCTTGGCGGGGGGTCTCAGCTCTGGGGCCAACGTCCTGACTTTC. V is TRBV5-5 and J is TRBJ2-6, with 7 bases fitting TRBD2. Trimming at V came to 0 bases and at J to 0 bases, leaving 6 bases not matched to a gene. The CDR3 spans 18 residues. The germline gives CDR1 SGHKS, CDR2 YYEKEE (reference sequence).

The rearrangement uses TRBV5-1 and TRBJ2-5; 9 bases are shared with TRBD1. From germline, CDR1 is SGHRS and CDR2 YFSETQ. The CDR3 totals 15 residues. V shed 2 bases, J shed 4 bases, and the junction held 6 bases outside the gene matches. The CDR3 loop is CASSFGTGFAETQYF. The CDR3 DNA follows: TGCGCCAGCAGCTTTGGGACAGGGTTTGCAGAGACCCAGTACTTC.

Written as DNA, the CDR3 is TGTGCCAGCAGGCAAAGTCCCTTCTACACCTTC. This encodes CASRQSPFYTF. This chain connects TRBV6-1 to TRBJ1-2; no firm D call. The V gene's germline CDR1 is MNHNS and CDR2 SASEGT. V lost 6 bases, J lost 10 bases, and 12 bases lay in between. The CDR3 runs to 11 residues.

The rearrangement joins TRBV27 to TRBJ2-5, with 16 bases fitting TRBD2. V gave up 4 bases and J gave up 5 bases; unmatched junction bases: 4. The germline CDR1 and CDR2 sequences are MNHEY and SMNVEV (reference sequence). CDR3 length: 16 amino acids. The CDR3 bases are TGTGCCAGCAGTTGGGGACTAGCGGGAGGGCAGGAGACCCAGTACTTC. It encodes CASSWGLAGGQETQYF.

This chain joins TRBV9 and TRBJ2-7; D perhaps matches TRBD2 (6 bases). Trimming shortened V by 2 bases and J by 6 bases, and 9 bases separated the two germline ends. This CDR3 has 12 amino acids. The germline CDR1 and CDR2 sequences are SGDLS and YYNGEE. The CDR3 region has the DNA TGTGCCAGCAGCGTCGGGGGAGGCGAGCAGTACTTC. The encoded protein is CASSVGGGEQYF. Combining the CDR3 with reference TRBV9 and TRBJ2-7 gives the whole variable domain DSGVTQTPKHLITATGQRVTLRCSPRSGDLSVYWYQQSLDQGLQFLIQYYNGEERAKGNILERFSAQQFPDLHSELNLSSLELGDSALYFCASSVGGGEQYFGPGTRLTVT.

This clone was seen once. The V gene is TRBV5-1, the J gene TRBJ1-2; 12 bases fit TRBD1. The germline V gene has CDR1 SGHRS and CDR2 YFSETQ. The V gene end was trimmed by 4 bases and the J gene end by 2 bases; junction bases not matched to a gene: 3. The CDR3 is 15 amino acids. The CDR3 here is CASSRGQGANYGYTF. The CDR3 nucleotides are TGCGCCAGCAGCCGGGGACAGGGGGCGAACTATGGCTACACCTTC.

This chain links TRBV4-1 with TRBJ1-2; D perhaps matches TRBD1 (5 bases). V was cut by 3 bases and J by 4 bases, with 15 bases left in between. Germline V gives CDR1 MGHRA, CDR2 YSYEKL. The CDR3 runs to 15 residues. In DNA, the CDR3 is TGCGCCAGCAGCCAGGACGAACGGACATTCTATGGCTACACCTTC. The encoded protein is CASSQDERTFYGYTF.

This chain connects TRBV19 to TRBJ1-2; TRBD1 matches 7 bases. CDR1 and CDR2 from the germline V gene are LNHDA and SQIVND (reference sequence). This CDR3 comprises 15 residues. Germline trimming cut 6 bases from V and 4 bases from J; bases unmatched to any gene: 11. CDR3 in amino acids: CASRGTAKTTYGYTF. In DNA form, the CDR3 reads TGTGCCAGTAGAGGGACAGCCAAAACAACCTATGGCTACACCTTC.

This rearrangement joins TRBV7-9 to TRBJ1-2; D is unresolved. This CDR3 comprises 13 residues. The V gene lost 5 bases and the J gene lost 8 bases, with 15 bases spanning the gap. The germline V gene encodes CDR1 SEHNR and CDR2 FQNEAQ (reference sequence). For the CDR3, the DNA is TGTGCCAGCAGCAGCTTAGTAATGGGGGGCTACACCTTC. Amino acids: CASSSLVMGGYTF.

The DNA for the CDR3 is TGTGCCAGCGAGGGGACAGCAGCCTACGAGCAGTACTTC. Its protein product is CASEGTAAYEQYF. This chain connects TRBV2 to TRBJ2-7; TRBD1 matches 7 bases. Germline lookup yields CDR1 SNHLY and CDR2 FYNNEI. With 8 bases clipped from V and 2 bases from J, the junction kept 6 bases outside the gene matches. The CDR3 covers 13 residues.

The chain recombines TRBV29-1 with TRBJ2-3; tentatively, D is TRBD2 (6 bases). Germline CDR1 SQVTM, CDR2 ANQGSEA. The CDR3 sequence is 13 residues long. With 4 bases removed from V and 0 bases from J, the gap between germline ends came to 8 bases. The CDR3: CSVVGGSTDTQYF. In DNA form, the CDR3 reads TGCAGCGTTGTCGGGGGAAGCACAGATACGCAGTATTTT.

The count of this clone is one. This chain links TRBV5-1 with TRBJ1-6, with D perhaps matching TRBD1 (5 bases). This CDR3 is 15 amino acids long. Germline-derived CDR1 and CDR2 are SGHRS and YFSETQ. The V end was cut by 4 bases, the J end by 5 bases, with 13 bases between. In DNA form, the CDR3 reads TGCGCCAGCAGCCTATCGGGACTCGATAATTCACCCCTCCACTTT. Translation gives CASSLSGLDNSPLHF.

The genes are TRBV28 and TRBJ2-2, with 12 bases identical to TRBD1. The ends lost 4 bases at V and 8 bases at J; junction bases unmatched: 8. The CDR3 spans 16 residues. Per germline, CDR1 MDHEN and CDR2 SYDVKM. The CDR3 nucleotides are TGTGCCAGCAGTTATTCCGGGACAGGGGGCAGGGGGGAGCTGTTTTTT. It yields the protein CASSYSGTGGRGELFF.

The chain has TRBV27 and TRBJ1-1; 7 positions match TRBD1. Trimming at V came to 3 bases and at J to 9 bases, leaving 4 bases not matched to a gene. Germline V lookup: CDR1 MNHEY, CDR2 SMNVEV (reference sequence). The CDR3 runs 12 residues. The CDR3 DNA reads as TGTGCCAGCAGTTTGGCACAGGGGCAAGCTTTCTTT. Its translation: CASSLAQGQAFF.

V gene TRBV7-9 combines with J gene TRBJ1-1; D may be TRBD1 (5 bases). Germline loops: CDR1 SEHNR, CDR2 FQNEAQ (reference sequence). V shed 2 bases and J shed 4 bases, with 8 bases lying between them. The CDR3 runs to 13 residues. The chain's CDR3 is CASSLWGSTEAFF. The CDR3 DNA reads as TGTGCCAGCAGCTTATGGGGGAGCACTGAAGCTTTCTTT.